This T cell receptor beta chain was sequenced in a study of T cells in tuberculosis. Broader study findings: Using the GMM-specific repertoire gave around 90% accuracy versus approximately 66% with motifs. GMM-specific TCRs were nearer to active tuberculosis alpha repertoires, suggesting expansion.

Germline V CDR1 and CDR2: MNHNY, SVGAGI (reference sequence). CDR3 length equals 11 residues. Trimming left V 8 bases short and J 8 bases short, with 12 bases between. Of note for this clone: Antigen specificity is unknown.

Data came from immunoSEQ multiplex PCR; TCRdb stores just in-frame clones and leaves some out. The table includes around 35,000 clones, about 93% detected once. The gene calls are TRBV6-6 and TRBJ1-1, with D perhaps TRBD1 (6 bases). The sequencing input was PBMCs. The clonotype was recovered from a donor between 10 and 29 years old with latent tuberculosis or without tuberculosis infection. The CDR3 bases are TGTGCCAGCGGCCCCGGGACAGAAGCTTTCTTT. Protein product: CASGPGTEAFF.